This TCR beta chain was found in a study of beta chain features in type 1 diabetes. Findings of the study overall: TCRB CDR3s from Type 1 diabetes patients were moderately but significantly shorter in all four CD4+ subsets. The VDJ junctions of type 1 diabetes patients carried fewer insertions and more deletions.

Expressed TCRB transcripts were sequenced because the entire RNA isolate underwent reverse transcription. Profiling relied on immunoSEQ multiplex PCR, and the TCRdb table lists in-frame clones only, not all of them. This table holds over 700,000 clones, 17% found once. A CD45RO/CCR7/CD25/CD127/CD95/CD27 panel sorted naive, central memory, regulatory and stem cell-like memory CD4+ cells. This CDR3 spans 11 amino acids. V was cut by 3 bases and J by 8 bases, with 10 bases left in between. Looked up from germline, CDR1 is DFQATT and CDR2 is SNEGSKA (reference sequence). This clone was counted between two and nine times. Its antigen is still unknown.

The TCR sequence derives from a woman aged 18-29 years in good health. This chain connects TRBV20-1 to TRBJ1-1, with D hard to call. The specimen sequenced was naive CD4+ T cells from blood. The CDR3: CSASTTWEAFF. CDR3 in DNA: TGCAGTGCTAGCACTACTTGGGAAGCTTTCTTT.